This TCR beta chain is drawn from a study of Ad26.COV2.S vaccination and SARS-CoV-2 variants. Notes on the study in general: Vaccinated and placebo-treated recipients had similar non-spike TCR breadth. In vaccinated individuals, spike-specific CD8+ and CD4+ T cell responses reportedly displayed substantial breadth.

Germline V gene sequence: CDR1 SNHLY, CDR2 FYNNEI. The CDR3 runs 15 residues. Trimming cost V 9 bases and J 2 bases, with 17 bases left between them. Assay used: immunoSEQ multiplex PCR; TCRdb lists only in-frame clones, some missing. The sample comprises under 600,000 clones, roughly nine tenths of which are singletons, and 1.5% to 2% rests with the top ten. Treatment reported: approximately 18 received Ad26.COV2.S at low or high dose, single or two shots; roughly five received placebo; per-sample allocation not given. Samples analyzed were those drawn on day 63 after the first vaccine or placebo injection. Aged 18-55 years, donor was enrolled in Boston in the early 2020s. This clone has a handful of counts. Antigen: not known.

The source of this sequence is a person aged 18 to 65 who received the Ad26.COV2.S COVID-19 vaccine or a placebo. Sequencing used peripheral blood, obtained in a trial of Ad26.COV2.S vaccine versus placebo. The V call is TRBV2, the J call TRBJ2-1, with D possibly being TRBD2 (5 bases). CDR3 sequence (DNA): TGTGCCAGGAAGACGATAGCGTTACCCTACAATGAGCAGTTCTTC. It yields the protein CARKTIALPYNEQFF. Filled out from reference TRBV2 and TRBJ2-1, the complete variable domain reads EPEVTQTPSHQVTQMGQEVILRCVPISNHLYFYWYRQILGQKVEFLVSFYNNEISEKSEIFDDQFSVERPDGSNFTLKIRSTKLEDSAMYFCARKTIALPYNEQFFGPGTRLTVL.